This note documents a single TCR beta chain sequence. Germline V gene lookup returns CDR1 SGHTA and CDR2 FQGNSA. The CDR3 totals 13 residues. The V and J ends lost 5 bases and 6 bases respectively, with 8 bases between them. This sample was taken from a study of radiotherapy plus CTLA-4 blockade in lung cancer. Method: immunoSEQ multiplex PCR; TCRdb's copy keeps in-frame clones and lacks some. The data show some 32,000 clones, around four fifths seen once. The sample consisted of peripheral blood, taken from a patient treated with radiotherapy plus ipilimumab. The sequence came from a human donor with non-small cell lung cancer that progressed on radiotherapy plus ipilimumab. The chain couples TRBV7-2 to TRBJ1-6; D ambiguous. The CDR3 protein is CASSPSFNSPLHF. In DNA form, the CDR3 reads TGTGCCAGCAGCCCCTCTTTTAATTCACCCCTCCACTTT.